This paragraph covers one T cell receptor beta chain sequence. This table comes from immunoSEQ multiplex PCR, and its TCRdb copy is limited to in-frame clones, with some not included. The profile shows 130,000 or so clones, over 80% of them singletons. Looked up from germline, CDR1 is WSHSY and CDR2 is SAAADI. This CDR3 is 14 amino acids long. The V segment lost 10 bases and the J segment 8 bases; nucleotides outside the gene matches: 9. This record belongs to a study of blood T cell repertoires in COVID-19. The TCR originated in a human donor in a cohort sampled during active COVID-19. The chain combines TRBV10-2 with TRBJ2-2, with TRBD2 identical over 11 bases. Sequenced input: peripheral blood. Here the CDR3 DNA reads TGCGCCACACTGCCTAGCGGGAGGTGGGGGGAGCTGTTTTTT. Translation: CATLPSGRWGELFF.